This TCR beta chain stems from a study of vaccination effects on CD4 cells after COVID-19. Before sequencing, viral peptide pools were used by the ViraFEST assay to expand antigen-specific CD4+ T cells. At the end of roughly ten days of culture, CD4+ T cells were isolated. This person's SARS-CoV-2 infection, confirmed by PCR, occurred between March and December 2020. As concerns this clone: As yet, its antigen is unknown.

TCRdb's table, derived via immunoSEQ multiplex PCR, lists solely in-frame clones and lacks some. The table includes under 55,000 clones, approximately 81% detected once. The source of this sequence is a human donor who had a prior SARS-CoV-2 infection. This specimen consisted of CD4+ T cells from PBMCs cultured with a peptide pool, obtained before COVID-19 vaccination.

This chain's CDR3 is CASSPINRGDTGELFF. The CDR3, as DNA: TGTGCCAGCAGCCCAATAAACAGGGGTGACACCGGGGAGCTGTTTTTT. The chain is built from TRBV21-1 and TRBJ2-2; TRBD1, as called in the table, went unchecked against the DNA. TRBV21-1 is marked as a pseudogene. This CDR3 region has 16 residues.